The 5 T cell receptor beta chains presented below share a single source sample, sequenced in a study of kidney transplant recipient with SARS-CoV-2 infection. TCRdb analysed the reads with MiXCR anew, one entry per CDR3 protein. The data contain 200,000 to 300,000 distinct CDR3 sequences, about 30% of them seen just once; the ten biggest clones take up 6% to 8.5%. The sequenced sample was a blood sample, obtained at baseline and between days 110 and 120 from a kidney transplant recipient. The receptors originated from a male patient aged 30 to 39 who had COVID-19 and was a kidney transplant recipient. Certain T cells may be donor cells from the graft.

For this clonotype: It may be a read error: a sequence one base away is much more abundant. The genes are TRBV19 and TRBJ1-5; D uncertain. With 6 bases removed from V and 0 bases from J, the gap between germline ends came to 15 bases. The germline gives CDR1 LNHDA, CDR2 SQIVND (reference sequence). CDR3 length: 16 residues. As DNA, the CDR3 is TGTGCCAGTAGGACGGCGGGAGGGTATAGCAATCAGCCCCAGCATTTT. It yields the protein CASRTAGGYSNQPQHF.

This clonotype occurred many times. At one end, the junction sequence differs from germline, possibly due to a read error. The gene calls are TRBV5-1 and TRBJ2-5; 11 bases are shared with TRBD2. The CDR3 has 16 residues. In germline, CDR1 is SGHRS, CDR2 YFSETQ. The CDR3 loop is CASSLGTSGGQETQYF. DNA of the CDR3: TGTGCCAGCAGCTTAGGGACTAGCGGAGGTCAAGAGACCCAGTACTTC.

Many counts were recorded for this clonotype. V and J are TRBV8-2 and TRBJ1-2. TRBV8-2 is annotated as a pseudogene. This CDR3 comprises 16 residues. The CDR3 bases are TGTGGCAGTGGTCTAGCTGATAGCCGAAAGACCTATGGCTACACCTTC. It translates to CGSGLADSRKTYGYTF.

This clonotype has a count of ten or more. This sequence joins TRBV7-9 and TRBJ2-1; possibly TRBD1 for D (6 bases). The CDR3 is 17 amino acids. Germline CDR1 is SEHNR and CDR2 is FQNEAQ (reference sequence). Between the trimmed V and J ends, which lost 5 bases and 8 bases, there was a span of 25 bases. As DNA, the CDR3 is TGTGCCAGCAGCACCCCCGTTGGGGGCGGAATAGCATATGAGCAGTTCTTC. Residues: CASSTPVGGGIAYEQFF.

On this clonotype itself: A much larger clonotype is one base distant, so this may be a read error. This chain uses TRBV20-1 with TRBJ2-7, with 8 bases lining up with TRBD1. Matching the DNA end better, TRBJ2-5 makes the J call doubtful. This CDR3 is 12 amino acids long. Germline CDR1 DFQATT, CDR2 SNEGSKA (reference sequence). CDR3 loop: CSTSGQGETQYF. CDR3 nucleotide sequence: TGCAGTACTAGTGGACAGGGAGAGACCCAGTACTTC.